Shown below are 30 T cell receptor beta chains from a single sample sequenced in a study of OX40 agonist ivuxolimab in advanced cancers. The assay was immunoSEQ multiplex PCR, and TCRdb's table has in-frame clones only and misses some. This table holds approximately 50,000 clones, about nine tenths found once. The material was CD4+ or CD8+ T cells sorted from blood, obtained in a trial of the OX40 agonist ivuxolimab. The origin of the receptors is an adult with an advanced solid tumor such as melanoma, head and neck, liver or kidney cancer.

J is TRBJ2-5 and V is TRBV4-2; D is possibly TRBD1 or TRBD2 (5 bases each). The V end lost 0 bases, the J end lost 5 bases, and 7 bases lay between the germline ends. Germline lookup yields CDR1 LGHNA and CDR2 YNFKEQ. The length of the CDR3 is 13 residues. The CDR3 sequence is CASSQDWGETQYF. In nucleotides, the CDR3 is TGTGCCAGCAGCCAAGATTGGGGGGAGACCCAGTACTTC.

The chain recombines TRBV18 with TRBJ2-5, with D perhaps matching TRBD2 (6 bases). With 1 base removed from V and 3 bases from J, the gap between germline ends came to 12 bases. This CDR3 has 15 amino acids. Germline CDR1 KGHSH, CDR2 LQKENI. The CDR3 here is CASSPRRDSEETQYF. The DNA of the CDR3 is TGTGCCAGCTCACCACGCCGGGACTCTGAAGAGACCCAGTACTTC. The full variable domain, with the rest looked up from reference TRBV18 and TRBJ2-5, is NAGVMQNPRHLVRRRGQEARLRCSPMKGHSHVYWYRQLPEEGLKFMVYLQKENIIDESGMPKERFSAEFPKEGPSILRIQQVVRGDSAAYFCASSPRRDSEETQYFGPGTRLLVL.

This rearrangement joins TRBV11-3 to TRBJ2-7; D uncertain. Germline V lookup: CDR1 SGHNT, CDR2 YENEEA. The CDR3 is made up of 14 amino acids. V shed 1 base and J shed 2 bases, with 9 bases lying between them. The CDR3 DNA is TGTGCCAGCAGCTTAGTAGGGAAGACCTACGAGCAGTACTTC. Its translation: CASSLVGKTYEQYF.

The V and J genes are TRBV2 and TRBJ2-5; D may correspond to TRBD1 or TRBD2 (6 bases each). There are 15 residues in the CDR3. Germline V gene data show CDR1 as SNHLY and CDR2 as FYNNEI. The germline V and J ends were trimmed by 1 base and 5 bases, with 14 bases remaining between them. In DNA form, the CDR3 reads TGTGCCAGCAGTGAAGGGGGGGCCAGGGCCGAGACCCAGTACTTC. Translated, it gives CASSEGGARAETQYF.

The rearrangement joins TRBV7-3 to TRBJ2-5, with TRBD2 as a possible D gene (5 bases). V lost 5 bases, J lost 1 base, and 14 bases lay in between. Per the germline V gene, CDR1 is SGHTA and CDR2 is FQGTGA. The CDR3 totals 15 residues. The DNA for the CDR3 is TGTGCCAGCAGCCTCCTAGGAGGCTTCCAAGAGACCCAGTACTTC. It codes for CASSLLGGFQETQYF.

This clone was detected only once. The rearrangement links TRBV28 to TRBJ2-2, with 10 bases that match TRBD1. The V segment lost 6 bases and the J segment 6 bases; nucleotides outside the gene matches: 16. This CDR3 is built from 18 residues. Germline CDR1 is MDHEN and CDR2 is SYDVKM. CDR3 sequence reads: CASRRPGQGPRGSGELFF. As DNA, the CDR3 is TGTGCCAGCAGACGCCCGGGACAGGGGCCACGGGGTTCCGGGGAGCTGTTTTTT.

The chain employs TRBV7-9 and TRBJ2-2, with D maybe TRBD2 (6 bases). CDR3 length equals 15 residues. CDR1 is SEHNR, CDR2 FQNEAQ, per germline (reference sequence). V lost 5 bases, J lost 3 bases, and 13 bases lay in between. Here the CDR3 reads CASSPGGVDTGELFF. CDR3 in DNA: TGTGCCAGCAGCCCCGGCGGGGTTGACACCGGGGAGCTGTTTTTT. Full variable domain (rest looked up from reference TRBV7-9 and TRBJ2-2): DTGVSQNPRHKITKRGQNVTFRCDPISEHNRLYWYRQTLGQGPEFLTYFQNEAQLEKSRLLSDRFSAERPKGSFSTLEIQRTEQGDSAMYLCASSPGGVDTGELFFGEGSRLTVL.

The V gene is TRBV4-3, the J gene TRBJ2-1; TRBD2 matches 10 bases. Germline V lookup: CDR1 LGHNA, CDR2 YSLEER. V trimming: 0 bases; J trimming: 8 bases; junction bases outside the gene matches: 10. The CDR3 runs 17 residues. The CDR3 sequence: CASSQDTLAGVFDEQFF. The CDR3 coding sequence is TGCGCCAGCAGCCAAGATACCCTAGCGGGAGTGTTTGATGAGCAGTTCTTC.

V usage is TRBV5-1 and J usage is TRBJ2-1; 11 bases match TRBD2. CDR1 and CDR2 from the germline V gene are SGHRS and YFSETQ. The J segment lost 0 bases and the V segment lost 4 bases, leaving 9 bases of the junction unmatched. This CDR3 has 18 amino acids. The CDR3 DNA follows: TGCGCCAGCAGCAGGGCGGGACTAGCGGTAAGCTCCTACAATGAGCAGTTCTTC. This translates into CASSRAGLAVSSYNEQFF.

The chain employs TRBV6-1 and TRBJ2-7; 9 bases fit TRBD1. The CDR3 totals 15 residues. Per the germline V gene, CDR1 is MNHNS and CDR2 is SASEGT. After removal of 2 bases from V and 9 bases from J, the junction contained 11 bases not matched to a gene. CDR3 region: CASSEPGQGSRGQYF. For the CDR3, the DNA is TGTGCCAGCAGTGAACCGGGACAGGGCTCCCGGGGGCAGTACTTC.

J is TRBJ2-7 and V is TRBV5-6, with 10 bases that match TRBD2. This CDR3 is built from 16 residues. J gave up 7 bases and V 0 bases, and 10 bases lay outside the gene matches. Germline V gene sequence: CDR1 SGHDT, CDR2 YYEEEE. The CDR3 nucleotides read TGTGCCAGCAGCTTGGCGGCTAGCGGGAGAGTGGAGGAGCAGTACTTC. As protein: CASSLAASGRVEEQYF.

The table lists this clone with a few counts. The rearrangement joins TRBV6-5 to TRBJ2-5, with a weak D call TRBD2 (5 bases). The CDR3 totals 14 residues. The germline CDR1 and CDR2 sequences are MNHEY and SVGAGI. V dropped 7 bases and J dropped 1 base, with 13 bases sitting between them. The CDR3 protein is CASTTRVRQETQYF. The CDR3 DNA follows: TGTGCCAGCACCACTAGGGTCCGCCAAGAGACCCAGTACTTC.

The V and J genes are TRBV11-1 and TRBJ2-3, with 11 bases fitting TRBD2. V was clipped by 9 bases and J by 2 bases; unmatched bases: 4. Germline V CDR1 and CDR2: SGHAT, FQDESV (reference sequence). The CDR3 spans 14 residues. The CDR3 sequence: CASALAGATDTQYF. CDR3 sequence (DNA): TGTGCCAGTGCACTAGCGGGGGCCACAGATACGCAGTATTTT.

This rearrangement joins TRBV27 to TRBJ1-1; possibly TRBD1 for D (5 bases). With 6 bases removed from V and 1 base from J, the gap between germline ends came to 12 bases. Germline loops: CDR1 MNHEY, CDR2 SMNVEV (reference sequence). The CDR3 contains 14 residues. CDR3 amino acids: CASSRREENTEAFF. In DNA form, the CDR3 reads TGTGCCAGCAGCCGCAGGGAGGAGAACACTGAAGCTTTCTTT.

This clone was recorded only once. This chain connects TRBV5-6 to TRBJ2-1, with D possibly called TRBD1 or TRBD2 (5 bases each). The CDR3 runs 15 residues. Per germline, CDR1 SGHDT and CDR2 YYEEEE. V dropped 8 bases and J dropped 0 bases, with 15 bases sitting between them. The CDR3 DNA reads as TGTGCCAGTATCTCATGGGGGAGCTCCTACAATGAGCAGTTCTTC. Its translation is CASISWGSSYNEQFF.

The chain is built from TRBV29-1 and TRBJ2-1; TRBD1 matches at 9 bases. The V and J ends lost 3 bases and 7 bases, in that order; junction bases with no gene match: 7. Germline CDR1 and CDR2: SQVTM and ANQGSEA. This CDR3 region has 14 residues. CDR3 sequence reads: CSVDDRGTINEQFF. In DNA form, the CDR3 reads TGCAGCGTTGACGACAGGGGGACAATAAATGAGCAGTTCTTC.

The V gene is TRBV11-1, the J gene TRBJ2-5; D call uncertain. Germline V CDR1 and CDR2: SGHAT, FQDESV (reference sequence). The CDR3 totals 15 residues. Deletions cut 1 base from V and 5 bases from J, with 14 bases between. In DNA form, the CDR3 reads TGTGCCAGCAGCTTAGGTCATGATGGTTGGGAGACCCAGTACTTC. Translating gives CASSLGHDGWETQYF.

The chain joins TRBV28 to TRBJ1-1; a weak D match, TRBD1 (5 bases). The CDR3 contains 12 residues. The V gene's germline CDR1 is MDHEN and CDR2 SYDVKM. Trimming stripped 5 bases from V and 11 bases from J, with 15 bases between. Here the CDR3 DNA reads TGTGCCAGCAGTCCCCGGACAAAGGGGGCTTTCTTT. It specifies CASSPRTKGAFF.

The chain is built from TRBV19 and TRBJ2-2; D is uncertain. CDR3 length: 15 amino acids. The V end was cut by 6 bases, the J end by 0 bases, with 11 bases between. Germline CDR1 is LNHDA and CDR2 is SQIVND (reference sequence). As DNA, the CDR3 is TGTGCCAGTAGGAACCCACTCTCGAACACCGGGGAGCTGTTTTTT. Its protein is CASRNPLSNTGELFF.

V usage is TRBV19 and J usage is TRBJ1-5; 8 nucleotides match TRBD1. Germline values: CDR1 LNHDA, CDR2 SQIVND (reference sequence). The length of the CDR3 is 14 residues. V gave up 5 bases and J gave up 3 bases; unmatched junction bases: 3. The CDR3 DNA is TGTGCCAGTAGTTGGACAGGGCCCAATCAGCCCCAGCATTTT. Protein: CASSWTGPNQPQHF.

The CDR3 is CSVEASGQGTEAFF. Here the CDR3 DNA reads TGCAGCGTTGAAGCCTCGGGTCAAGGCACTGAAGCTTTCTTT. The V call is TRBV29-1, the J call TRBJ1-1; D remains ambiguous. V lost 1 base and J 4 bases, leaving 13 bases between the germline ends. The germline V gene encodes CDR1 SQVTM and CDR2 ANQGSEA. The CDR3 has 14 amino acids.

The chain links TRBV6-6 to TRBJ1-2, with D possibly matching TRBD1 (6 bases). V lost 8 bases and J 3 bases, leaving 16 bases between the germline ends. This CDR3 contains 14 residues. Germline V gene sequence: CDR1 MNHNY, CDR2 SVGAGI (reference sequence). The CDR3 DNA is TGTGCCAGCCGTCCAGCCGCAGGGGACTATGGCTACACCTTC. It translates to CASRPAAGDYGYTF.

The chain recombines TRBV9 with TRBJ1-2; D may be TRBD1 (5 bases). Trimming left V 3 bases short and J 5 bases short, with 8 bases between. The CDR3 totals 12 residues. Germline lookup yields CDR1 SGDLS and CDR2 YYNGEE. CDR3 sequence reads: CASSGQNYGYTF. The CDR3, as DNA: TGTGCCAGCAGCGGACAGAATTATGGCTACACCTTC.

V gene TRBV4-2 combines with J gene TRBJ2-7; 11 bases fit TRBD2. Losses at the gene ends were 0 bases for V and 6 bases for J; bases not matched to a gene: 13. Germline V CDR1 and CDR2: LGHNA, YNFKEQ. CDR3 size: 18 residues. In DNA, the CDR3 is TGTGCCAGCAGCCAAGATGTCCTAACTAGCGGGAGTTTTACCGAGCAGTACTTC. Its translation is CASSQDVLTSGSFTEQYF.

The chain joins TRBV27 to TRBJ2-5; maybe TRBD2 (6 bases). The CDR3 spans 18 residues. Trimming shortened V by 7 bases and J by 0 bases, and 24 bases separated the two germline ends. CDR1 MNHEY and CDR2 SMNVEV come from the germline V gene (reference sequence). Written as DNA, the CDR3 is TGTGCCAGCAAAAGGAGGGTCCAGGACGGATCGTACCAAGAGACCCAGTACTTC. Encoded protein: CASKRRVQDGSYQETQYF.

The rearrangement links TRBV5-5 to TRBJ1-1, with a possible D match to TRBD1 (5 bases). The CDR3 contains 14 residues. Trimming left V 2 bases short and J 5 bases short, with 13 bases between. Germline V gene data show CDR1 as SGHKS and CDR2 as YYEKEE (reference sequence). The CDR3 protein is CASSFKGDVTEAFF. The CDR3 DNA sequence: TGTGCCAGCAGCTTTAAAGGGGATGTGACTGAAGCTTTCTTT.

The chain combines TRBV19 with TRBJ2-3, with 10 bases fitting TRBD2. The CDR3 sequence is 16 residues long. The ends lost 3 bases at V and 5 bases at J; junction bases unmatched: 8. From germline, CDR1 is LNHDA and CDR2 SQIVND (reference sequence). For the CDR3, the DNA is TGTGCCAGTAGTATGCCTAGCGGGAGTTCAGGAGATACGCAGTATTTT. This sequence encodes CASSMPSGSSGDTQYF.

V usage is TRBV25-1 and J usage is TRBJ2-1, with D possibly matching TRBD2 (6 bases). This CDR3 region has 15 residues. V was trimmed by 5 bases and J by 8 bases, leaving 19 bases between them. Germline V gives CDR1 MGHDK, CDR2 SYGVNS. CDR3 amino acids: CASSLRDSRMDEQFF. In DNA form, the CDR3 reads TGTGCCAGCAGTTTGCGGGACTCCCGGATGGATGAGCAGTTCTTC.

The rearrangement joins TRBV28 to TRBJ2-7; 8 nucleotides match TRBD2. V was pared by 5 bases and J by 5 bases, with 11 bases of the junction left unmatched. Per germline, CDR1 MDHEN and CDR2 SYDVKM. This CDR3 contains 15 residues. The CDR3 here is CASSLLLAGQHEQYF. The CDR3 nucleotides read TGTGCCAGCAGTCTGCTCTTAGCGGGACAACACGAGCAGTACTTC. The full variable domain, rest sourced from reference TRBV28 and TRBJ2-7, is DVKVTQSSRYLVKRTGEKVFLECVQDMDHENMFWYRQDPGLGLRLIYFSYDVKMKEKGDIPEGYSVSREKKERFSLILESASTNQTSMYLCASSLLLAGQHEQYFGPGTRLTVT.

V is TRBV28 and J is TRBJ2-5, with D tentatively TRBD2 (7 bases). The DNA end is more similar to TRBJ2-7, so the J call may be wrong. CDR1 is MDHEN, CDR2 SYDVKM, per germline. The CDR3 length is 16 residues. The CDR3 loop is CASRGEGHSLIYEQYF. The DNA for the CDR3 is TGTGCCAGCAGGGGGGAGGGACACTCCCTCATCTACGAGCAGTACTTC.